This TCR beta chain was captured by sequencing in a study of blood T cell repertoires in COVID-19. Study context: T cells, B-cell-depleted T cells, or PBMCs supplied cDNA or gDNA.

In the original workflow: Amplification of reference gene primers was used by the study to estimate nucleated cell counts. Some clones are missing from TCRdb's copy, which holds only in-frame ones; the method was immunoSEQ multiplex PCR. V, J and clone size are taken as reported in that table, and D and trimming were inferred from the DNA itself. This sample has under 95,000 clones; about 86% occur once, and the top ten carry around 19%. This clone was recorded only once. In the same sample, other DNA sequences code for this CDR3. Trimming shortened V by 5 bases and J by 1 base, and 8 bases separated the two germline ends. The CDR3 contains 13 residues. Germline CDR1 and CDR2: SNHLY and FYNNEI.

This sequence joins TRBV2 and TRBJ1-1; possible D gene TRBD1, 6 bases. The sequence came from a woman of 80 years or more with acute or convalescent COVID-19. The sample comprised peripheral blood. The CDR3 spells CASSSRGNTEAFF. The CDR3 region has the DNA TGTGCCAGCAGTTCCAGGGGGAACACTGAAGCTTTCTTT.